The rows below give T cell receptor beta chains drawn from one sample of a study of blood T cell repertoires in COVID-19. Here immunoSEQ multiplex PCR was the method, and the copy in TCRdb shows in-frame clones only, minus some. Here the sample spans approximately 70,000 clones, approximately 90% being singletons. What was sequenced was peripheral blood. The source of these receptors is a woman in her sixties or seventies with active COVID-19. The conserved cysteine and the conserved F or W are not part of the CDR3 here. The listing skips clone size in some rows; elsewhere it reads once, few, many or a size class.

abundance: NA
v_gene: TRBV6-5
len: 12
j_gene: TRBJ1-6
CDR3aa: ASSYWDRDSPLH

abundance: NA
v_gene: TRBV9
len: 10
j_gene: TRBJ2-1
CDR3aa: ASSVGRGEQF

abundance: NA
v_gene: TRBV10-2
len: 12
j_gene: TRBJ1-1
CDR3aa: ASTPIQGASQAF

abundance: few
v_gene: TRBV21-1
len: 12
j_gene: TRBJ2-7
CDR3aa: ASSKFQCLYEQY

abundance: NA
v_gene: TRBV10-3
len: 13
j_gene: TRBJ1-2
CDR3aa: AISEPGTGGGGYT

abundance: NA
v_gene: TRBV6-5
len: 10
j_gene: TRBJ2-7
CDR3aa: ASISPPYEQY

abundance: once
v_gene: TRBV11-2
len: 14
j_gene: TRBJ1-1
CDR3aa: ASSYFPGQGGTEAF

abundance: NA
v_gene: TRBV7-2
len: 13
j_gene: TRBJ1-1
CDR3aa: ASSLANTAHTEAF

abundance: NA
v_gene: TRBV27
len: 14
j_gene: TRBJ1-5
CDR3aa: ASSLFAGHGNQPQH

abundance: once
v_gene: TRBV28
len: 12
j_gene: TRBJ1-1
CDR3aa: ASSGIKRDFEAF

abundance: medium-sized
v_gene: TRBV2
len: 16
j_gene: TRBJ2-5
CDR3aa: ASSEVSGTGGDQETQY

abundance: once
v_gene: TRBV19
len: 11
j_gene: TRBJ1-1
CDR3aa: ASKQGRNTEAF

abundance: NA
v_gene: TRBV30
len: 11
j_gene: TRBJ2-1
CDR3aa: ACLGDSGNEQF

abundance: NA
v_gene: TRBV3-1/TRBV3-2
len: 15
j_gene: TRBJ2-3
CDR3aa: ASSRYNAGVGSDTQY

abundance: NA
v_gene: TRBV6-1
len: 12
j_gene: TRBJ2-1
CDR3aa: ASSEGGLDDEQF

abundance: NA
v_gene: TRBV5-1
len: 11
j_gene: TRBJ1-2
CDR3aa: ASSLSSNYGYT

abundance: NA
v_gene: TRBV19
len: 11
j_gene: TRBJ2-7
CDR3aa: ASSIAGGYEQY

abundance: NA
v_gene: TRBV7-8
len: 11
j_gene: TRBJ2-5
CDR3aa: ASRQGAQETQY

abundance: NA
v_gene: TRBV7-9
len: 14
j_gene: TRBJ2-5
CDR3aa: ASSLSGTSPSETQY

abundance: NA
v_gene: TRBV19
len: 15
j_gene: TRBJ2-2
CDR3aa: ASSKGHRGTGTGELF

abundance: NA
v_gene: TRBV6-5
len: 12
j_gene: TRBJ1-5
CDR3aa: ASSRTGVNQPQH

abundance: NA
v_gene: TRBV2
len: 6
j_gene: TRBJ1-2
CDR3aa: ANFGYT

abundance: NA
v_gene: TRBV13
len: 13
j_gene: TRBJ2-1
CDR3aa: ASSSVLSGGNEQF

abundance: NA
v_gene: TRBV9
len: 11
j_gene: TRBJ2-7
CDR3aa: ASSGQGNYEQY

abundance: NA
v_gene: TRBV6-5
len: 13
j_gene: TRBJ2-7
CDR3aa: ASESTGTGVGEQY

abundance: NA
v_gene: TRBV9
len: 18
j_gene: TRBJ2-1
CDR3aa: ASSVGLASGSRSSYNEQF

abundance: NA
v_gene: TRBV2
len: 13
j_gene: TRBJ1-5
CDR3aa: ASSERQGPNQPQH

abundance: NA
v_gene: TRBV19
len: 14
j_gene: TRBJ2-1
CDR3aa: ASRPPTSGAYNEQF

abundance: NA
v_gene: TRBV7-9
len: 14
j_gene: TRBJ2-5
CDR3aa: ASSPRTSGSQETQY

abundance: few
v_gene: TRBV28
len: 15
j_gene: TRBJ1-5
CDR3aa: ASSPGQGPGGNQPQH

abundance: NA
v_gene: TRBV27
len: 12
j_gene: TRBJ2-4
CDR3aa: ASSPTIAKNIQY

abundance: few
v_gene: TRBV25-1
len: 16
j_gene: TRBJ2-1
CDR3aa: ASSPARSASGSYNEQF

abundance: NA
v_gene: TRBV5-4
len: 12
j_gene: TRBJ2-5
CDR3aa: ASSLPGRGETQY

abundance: NA
v_gene: TRBV5-1
len: 11
j_gene: TRBJ1-1
CDR3aa: ASRRGPDTEAF

abundance: once
v_gene: TRBV28
len: 13
j_gene: TRBJ2-1
CDR3aa: ASSPSSGGYNEQF

abundance: NA
v_gene: TRBV7-2
len: 17
j_gene: TRBJ2-1
CDR3aa: ASSSPTSGSRGSYNEQF

abundance: NA
v_gene: TRBV29-1
len: 11
j_gene: TRBJ1-1
CDR3aa: SISGQGFTEAF

abundance: NA
v_gene: TRBV13
len: 12
j_gene: TRBJ2-1
CDR3aa: ASSRGQGRREQF

abundance: NA
v_gene: TRBV10-3
len: 11
j_gene: TRBJ2-7
CDR3aa: AIRGTGGGEQY

abundance: NA
v_gene: TRBV5-1
len: 15
j_gene: TRBJ2-1
CDR3aa: ASSLGGTNVLGNEQF

abundance: NA
v_gene: TRBV5-1
len: 12
j_gene: TRBJ1-2
CDR3aa: ASSFLGEGDGYT